This passage covers 32 T cell receptor beta chains from one sample sequenced in a study of response to subunit inactivated influenza vaccine (dated by TCRdb to the late 2010s). Libraries were prepared through RT-PCR. These reads were obtained on an Illumina HiSeq 2500. TCRdb redid the processing of the public reads, applying fastp at Q25 and MiXCR, and retained in-frame beta chains. Duplicate CDR3 protein sequences are folded into a single record with the most common DNA and genes. Across this sample there are about 540,000 distinct CDR3 sequences, with around 21% seen only once. The top ten clonotypes cover 2.5% to 3% of the sample. The same sample was also studied in work on T cells expressing NK-cell markers. From the second report: 5'RACE template switching, by which a universal primer site and unique molecular identifiers were added, was used to make TCR beta cDNA libraries.

The sample consisted of CD4+ T cells sorted from PBMCs, taken 11 to 12 days after vaccination. All receptors come from a man aged 45-65 years who received an inactivated influenza vaccine. Donor details come from another sample of the same person, matched by shared clones.

The chain carries TRBV6-1 and TRBJ2-1, with a weak D call TRBD2 (6 bases). Trimming removed 8 bases from V and 2 bases from J, with 16 bases in between. The CDR3 runs to 15 residues. Germline values: CDR1 MNHNS, CDR2 SASEGT. The DNA of the CDR3 is TGTGCCAGCCGTGCAACGGGGGTGGCCTACAATGAGCAGTTCTTC. This gives the protein CASRATGVAYNEQFF.

This clonotype was seen more than once but under ten times. The chain is built from TRBV5-1 and TRBJ1-6, with TRBD1 matching 7 bases. From germline, CDR1 is SGHRS and CDR2 YFSETQ. The CDR3 has 17 residues. With V trimmed by 0 bases and J by 9 bases, 12 bases remained unmatched. The DNA of the CDR3 is TGCGCCAGCAGCTTGGCCCCGGGACAGCTTGCCGTTTCACCCCTCCACTTT. This gives the protein CASSLAPGQLAVSPLHF. Full variable domain (outside the CDR3, taken from reference TRBV5-1 and TRBJ1-6): KAGVTQTPRYLIKTRGQQVTLSCSPISGHRSVSWYQQTPGQGLQFLFEYFSETQRNKGNFPGRFSGRQFSNSRSEMNVSTLELGDSALYLCASSLAPGQLAVSPLHFGNGTRLTVT.

This sequence joins TRBV5-5 and TRBJ2-6; TRBD1 agrees at 7 bases. From germline, CDR1 is SGHKS and CDR2 YYEKEE (reference sequence). The CDR3 totals 15 residues. V trimming: 7 bases; J trimming: 4 bases; junction bases outside the gene matches: 8. The CDR3 protein is CASGRQGSGANVLTF. In DNA form, the CDR3 reads TGTGCCAGCGGACGACAGGGCTCGGGGGCCAACGTCCTGACTTTC.

This chain uses TRBV4-3 with TRBJ2-2, with a possible D match to TRBD2 (7 bases). Germline loops: CDR1 LGHNA, CDR2 YSLEER. Trimming pared 4 bases from V and 5 bases from J, leaving 14 bases between. CDR3 size: 15 residues. DNA for the CDR3: TGCGCCAGCAGCCGCGGACTAGGGGGTACCGGGGAGCTGTTTTTT. Residues: CASSRGLGGTGELFF.

The rearrangement uses TRBV7-9 and TRBJ1-2, with 10 bases aligning to TRBD1. The length of the CDR3 is 15 residues. The junction had 10 bases not matched to a gene; V was cut back by 5 bases and J by 7 bases. Germline V gives CDR1 SEHNR, CDR2 FQNEAQ (reference sequence). CDR3 protein: CASSPGTGEYLGYTF. The CDR3 DNA reads as TGTGCCAGCAGCCCGGGGACAGGGGAGTACCTTGGCTACACCTTC. Full variable domain (missing parts from reference TRBV7-9 and TRBJ1-2): DTGVSQNPRHKITKRGQNVTFRCDPISEHNRLYWYRQTLGQGPEFLTYFQNEAQLEKSRLLSDRFSAERPKGSFSTLEIQRTEQGDSAMYLCASSPGTGEYLGYTFGSGTRLTVV.

The chain employs TRBV6-5 and TRBJ2-2; a possible D gene is TRBD2 (6 bases). CDR1 and CDR2 (germline): MNHEY, SVGAGI. CDR3 length: 15 amino acids. The V end was cut by 0 bases, the J end by 6 bases, with 11 bases between. The CDR3: CASSYSEGTAGELFF. CDR3 nucleotide sequence: TGTGCCAGCAGTTACTCGGAGGGTACCGCCGGGGAGCTGTTTTTT.

The chain carries TRBV19 and TRBJ2-7; maybe TRBD2 (6 bases). V was shortened by 6 bases and J by 3 bases, with 18 bases between the two germline ends. CDR1 LNHDA and CDR2 SQIVND come from the germline V gene (reference sequence). CDR3 size: 15 residues. For the CDR3, the DNA is TGTGCCAGTAGCCCCTCGATAGCGGACAACTACGAGCAGTACTTC. This translates into CASSPSIADNYEQYF.

The chain is built from TRBV12-3 or TRBV12-4 and TRBJ2-5; 10 bases agree with TRBD2. V lost 6 bases to trimming and J lost 4 bases; unmatched junction nucleotides: 5. The CDR3 is 14 residues long. In nucleotides, the CDR3 is TGTGCCAGCAGGCAAATAGCGGGAGGAGAGACCCAGTACTTC. Its translation is CASRQIAGGETQYF.

CDR3 in DNA: TGTGCCAGCAGCCCTAGGGCCTGGATTGGTGAAAAACTGTTTTTT. The encoded protein is CASSPRAWIGEKLFF. The chain recombines TRBV11-2 with TRBJ1-4; no definite D call. The germline gives CDR1 SGHAT, CDR2 FQNNGV. V lost 5 bases to trimming and J lost 7 bases, with 17 bases between them. The CDR3 totals 15 residues.

This clonotype occurred a few times. The chain uses TRBV20-1 and TRBJ1-5, with D uncertain. CDR3 size: 12 residues. Germline lookup yields CDR1 DFQATT and CDR2 SNEGSKA (reference sequence). V was trimmed by 4 bases and J by 4 bases, leaving 8 bases between them. In DNA, the CDR3 is TGCAGTGCTACCGGGGTTAATCAGCCCCAGCATTTT. This translates into CSATGVNQPQHF.

This clonotype was seen repeatedly, ten times or more. The chain joins TRBV5-1 to TRBJ2-1, with 10 bases fitting TRBD2. Per the germline V gene, CDR1 is SGHRS and CDR2 is YFSETQ. The CDR3 is 16 residues long. Germline trimming cut 4 bases from V and 3 bases from J; bases unmatched to any gene: 7. CDR3 coding DNA: TGCGCCAGCAGCCTCACGGGACTAGCGAACTACAATGAGCAGTTCTTC. Amino acid sequence: CASSLTGLANYNEQFF.

This chain connects TRBV10-3 to TRBJ2-7; D unclear. From germline, CDR1 is ENHRY and CDR2 SYGVKD. Trimming removed 3 bases from V and 5 bases from J, with 5 bases in between. This CDR3 has 11 amino acids. DNA for the CDR3: TGTGCCATCAGTGACCTCAACGAGCAGTACTTC. As protein: CAISDLNEQYF.

This clonotype showed up just a few times. The chain uses TRBV5-1 and TRBJ2-3; D could derive from TRBD1 or TRBD2 (5 bases each). Germline CDR1 SGHRS, CDR2 YFSETQ. The V end lost 3 bases, the J end lost 4 bases, and 15 bases lay between the germline ends. The CDR3 is 15 residues long. The CDR3 loop reads CASSSGTALSDTQYF. CDR3 nucleotide sequence: TGCGCCAGCAGCTCGGGGACGGCCCTTTCAGATACGCAGTATTTT.

In its sample, this clonotype was seen a few times. The chain couples TRBV20-1 to TRBJ2-5; 11 positions agree with TRBD2. Unmatched junction bases numbered 7, after V lost 6 bases and J lost 1 base. The CDR3 extends over 15 amino acids. Per germline, CDR1 DFQATT and CDR2 SNEGSKA (reference sequence). The DNA for the CDR3 is TGCAGTGCCATACTAGCGGGAGACTTCCAAGAGACCCAGTACTTC. It codes for CSAILAGDFQETQYF.

This clonotype was observed a few times. This sequence joins TRBV12-3 or TRBV12-4 and TRBJ2-2, with 8 bases identical to TRBD1. CDR3 length: 16 amino acids. J gave up 1 base and V 7 bases, and 8 bases lay outside the gene matches. For the CDR3, the DNA is TGTGCCAGCACCCGGGGGACAGGTGGGAACACCGGGGAGCTGTTTTTT. This encodes CASTRGTGGNTGELFF.

This clonotype was recorded a few times. The chain joins TRBV12-5 to TRBJ2-3; D tentatively reads TRBD1 or TRBD2 (5 bases each). The CDR3 contains 15 residues. The V end was cut by 2 bases, the J end by 4 bases, with 13 bases between. Germline CDR1 is LGHNT and CDR2 is FRNRAP. The DNA for the CDR3 is TGTGCTAGTGGTTTGAGCGTGAGGGGAGCAGATACGCAGTATTTT. It codes for CASGLSVRGADTQYF.

The chain links TRBV6-5 to TRBJ2-2; D unresolved. Trimming took off 8 bases at V and 1 base at J, with 11 bases between the two ends. Germline V CDR1 and CDR2: MNHEY, SVGAGI. The CDR3 spans 14 residues. The CDR3 sequence: CASGSRGNTGELFF. CDR3 DNA sequence: TGTGCCAGCGGTTCTAGAGGGAACACCGGGGAGCTGTTTTTT.

The rearrangement links TRBV6-1 to TRBJ1-5, with a weak D call TRBD1 (5 bases). CDR3 size: 15 residues. V was cut by 5 bases and J by 4 bases, with 15 bases left in between. Germline-derived CDR1 and CDR2 are MNHNS and SASEGT. The CDR3 loop reads CASSRFREINQPQHF. CDR3 sequence (DNA): TGTGCCAGCAGTCGATTCAGGGAGATTAATCAGCCCCAGCATTTT.

J is TRBJ2-3 and V is TRBV5-1; D may be TRBD1 (6 bases). The CDR3 consists of 15 residues. With 4 bases removed from V and 1 base from J, the gap between germline ends came to 13 bases. Germline CDR1 is SGHRS and CDR2 is YFSETQ. This CDR3 reads CASSARQEGTDTQYF. DNA for the CDR3: TGCGCCAGCAGCGCCAGACAGGAGGGCACAGATACGCAGTATTTT.

The table lists this clonotype with a count of one. The chain links TRBV4-1 to TRBJ2-3; no clear D. CDR3 length: 16 amino acids. CDR1 and CDR2 from the germline V gene are MGHRA and YSYEKL. The V gene lost 3 bases and the J gene lost 1 base, with 14 bases spanning the gap. CDR3 sequence (DNA): TGCGCCAGCAGCCAGGCTGTTATCCGCCGCACAGATACGCAGTATTTT. Protein: CASSQAVIRRTDTQYF.

Of note for this clonotype: At one of its ends the junction is not consistent with the germline gene, which may arise from a read error. The chain employs TRBV12-3 or TRBV12-4 and TRBJ1-6; no reliable D call. The CDR3 totals 13 residues. As DNA, the CDR3 is TGTGCCAGCAGTATAGCCCAGAATTCACCCCTCCACTTT. It is translated as CASSIAQNSPLHF.

In its sample, this clonotype was seen a few times. The CDR3 region has the DNA TGTGCCAGCAGCTTAATGGCGGGCAATGAGCAGTTCTTC. Amino acids: CASSLMAGNEQFF. The chain recombines TRBV7-3 with TRBJ2-1; D is perhaps TRBD2 (5 bases). V was pared by 1 base and J by 6 bases, with 7 bases between. The length of the CDR3 is 13 residues. CDR1 is SGHTA, CDR2 FQGTGA, per germline.

This clonotype showed up just a few times. This chain links TRBV7-9 with TRBJ2-4; D is perhaps TRBD2 (5 bases). Germline V gives CDR1 SEHNR, CDR2 FQNEAQ (reference sequence). V was clipped by 3 bases and J by 4 bases, with 7 bases between them. This CDR3 has 13 residues. This CDR3 reads CASSLPGKNIQYF. The CDR3 coding sequence is TGTGCCAGCAGCTTGCCGGGAAAAAACATTCAGTACTTC. Combining the CDR3 with reference TRBV7-9 and TRBJ2-4 gives the whole variable domain DTGVSQNPRHKITKRGQNVTFRCDPISEHNRLYWYRQTLGQGPEFLTYFQNEAQLEKSRLLSDRFSAERPKGSFSTLEIQRTEQGDSAMYLCASSLPGKNIQYFGAGTRLSVL.

V is TRBV12-3 or TRBV12-4 and J is TRBJ1-1; D is unresolved. This CDR3 has 14 amino acids. V lost 2 bases and J 4 bases, leaving 11 bases between the germline ends. This CDR3 is CASSLHLTGTEAFF. The CDR3 DNA reads TGTGCCAGCAGTTTACACCTAACTGGCACTGAAGCTTTCTTT.

The rearrangement joins TRBV12-3 or TRBV12-4 to TRBJ2-1; 7 nucleotides align to TRBD1. After removal of 0 bases from V and 0 bases from J, the junction contained 5 bases not matched to a gene. CDR3 length: 17 amino acids. In DNA, the CDR3 is TGTGCCAGCAGTTTAGCGGGACAGCTGAGCTCCTACAATGAGCAGTTCTTC. Translation gives CASSLAGQLSSYNEQFF.

The V gene is TRBV9, the J gene TRBJ2-4, with 7 bases identical to TRBD1. V lost 2 bases, J lost 6 bases, and 2 bases stayed unmatched. In germline, CDR1 is SGDLS, CDR2 YYNGEE. This CDR3 is 13 amino acids long. The CDR3 protein is CASSVGDRNIQYF. The CDR3 DNA is TGTGCCAGCAGCGTGGGGGACAGAAACATTCAGTACTTC.

This rearrangement joins TRBV12-3 or TRBV12-4 to TRBJ2-2; a weak D match, TRBD1 (5 bases). The V end was cut by 2 bases, the J end by 9 bases, with 13 bases between. The CDR3 totals 14 residues. CDR3 bases: TGTGCCAGCAGTTTAAGAATAGGGGCCAGGGAGCTGTTTTTT. The encoded protein is CASSLRIGARELFF.

The sample holds a few counts of this clonotype. V is TRBV6-2 or TRBV6-3 and J is TRBJ2-1, with a possible D match to TRBD1 (6 bases). CDR1 MNHEY and CDR2 SVGEGT come from the germline V gene. The CDR3 has 15 residues. The V end was cut by 5 bases, the J end by 3 bases, with 14 bases between. The CDR3 reads CASSRGGSIYNEQFF. The CDR3 DNA reads as TGTGCCAGCAGTCGAGGGGGTTCTATCTACAATGAGCAGTTCTTC.

This chain links TRBV6-1 with TRBJ1-2; 9 positions agree with TRBD1. The trim removed 6 bases at V and 5 bases at J, leaving 10 bases unmatched. From germline, CDR1 is MNHNS and CDR2 SASEGT. This CDR3 is built from 15 residues. The CDR3 DNA reads as TGTGCCAGCAGCGACGGACAGGGGCTCCGGTATGGCTACACCTTC. Translation gives CASSDGQGLRYGYTF.

This clonotype was detected many times. The chain combines TRBV29-1 with TRBJ1-1; 9 bases fit TRBD1. CDR3 length: 14 amino acids. V lost 4 bases to trimming and J lost 4 bases; unmatched junction nucleotides: 7. Germline loops: CDR1 SQVTM, CDR2 ANQGSEA. The CDR3 is CSVGDRGGVTEAFF. The DNA for the CDR3 is TGCAGCGTTGGCGACAGGGGGGGAGTCACTGAAGCTTTCTTT.

This clonotype was observed a handful of times. V and J are TRBV9 and TRBJ2-5; the D gene is possibly TRBD2 (6 bases). The CDR3 runs 15 residues. Between the trimmed V and J ends, which lost 2 bases and 0 bases, there was a span of 11 bases. Germline CDR1 SGDLS, CDR2 YYNGEE. The CDR3 here is CASSVLAEYQETQYF. CDR3 coding DNA: TGTGCCAGCAGCGTGTTAGCGGAGTACCAAGAGACCCAGTACTTC.

The rearrangement uses TRBV24-1 and TRBJ1-5; D is uncertain. Germline values: CDR1 KGHDR, CDR2 SFDVKD. Deletions cut 3 bases from V and 3 bases from J, with 8 bases between. CDR3 length: 14 residues. CDR3 bases: TGTGCCACCAGTGATAGCGGGGTCAATCAGCCCCAGCATTTT. Amino acids: CATSDSGVNQPQHF.